This T cell receptor beta chain came from a study of cytomegalovirus exposure and HLA in healthy donors. The CDR3 loop spans 12 amino acids. Germline V gene sequence: CDR1 SNHLY, CDR2 FYNNEI. Trimming left V 6 bases short and J 1 base short, with 7 bases between. Use of 60 Vbeta and 13 Jbeta primers characterized the PCR. Assay used: immunoSEQ multiplex PCR; TCRdb lists only in-frame clones, some missing. The profile covers some 65,000 clones, with approximately 75% appearing a single time and around 27% taken by the ten largest. The sequence was obtained from a man aged 45 to 65 in good health and CMV-seropositive. Sample: PBMCs. The V gene is TRBV2, the J gene TRBJ2-7; D might be TRBD1 (5 bases). CDR3 DNA: TGTGCCAGCAGGAGACAGTCCTACGAGCAGTACTTC. Residues: CASRRQSYEQYF.